Shown below are 20 T cell receptor beta chains from a single sample sequenced in a study of cytomegalovirus exposure and HLA in healthy donors. PCR primers comprised 60 Vbeta and 13 Jbeta primers. Clones were sequenced by immunoSEQ multiplex PCR, and TCRdb holds only the in-frame ones, with some missing. The sample has about 140,000 clones; around 80% are singletons. Material: PBMCs. The receptors originated from a man aged 18 to 29 in good health and CMV-seropositive.

V and J are TRBV9 and TRBJ2-5, with 8 bases that match TRBD1. With 4 bases clipped from V and 5 bases from J, the junction kept 10 bases outside the gene matches. The CDR3 runs 15 residues. Germline lookup yields CDR1 SGDLS and CDR2 YYNGEE. CDR3 loop: CASSHDRGRGETQYF. CDR3 sequence (DNA): TGTGCCAGCAGCCATGACAGGGGACGAGGGGAGACCCAGTACTTC.

This sequence joins TRBV28 and TRBJ2-3, with a weak D call TRBD1 (6 bases). Germline assignment: CDR1 MDHEN and CDR2 SYDVKM. The CDR3 has 16 residues. V was clipped by 5 bases and J by 2 bases, with 17 bases between them. CDR3 in DNA: TGTGCCAGCAGTACCCGACAGGAGACTTCCACAGATACGCAGTATTTT. Protein sequence: CASSTRQETSTDTQYF.

The rearrangement joins TRBV10-1 to TRBJ2-1; 15 nucleotides line up with TRBD2. V shed 4 bases and J 2 bases; nucleotides not matched to a gene: 12. Germline values: CDR1 WNHNN, CDR2 SYGVQD (reference sequence). This CDR3 spans 20 amino acids. Here the CDR3 reads CASSGKPGLAGGGTYNEQFF. CDR3 nucleotide sequence: TGCGCCAGCAGTGGAAAACCGGGACTAGCGGGAGGAGGTACCTACAATGAGCAGTTCTTC.

The chain is built from TRBV19 and TRBJ1-1; D is perhaps TRBD1 (5 bases). The CDR3 has 14 residues. The germline V gene encodes CDR1 LNHDA and CDR2 SQIVND (reference sequence). V was cut by 5 bases and J by 4 bases, with 14 bases left in between. The CDR3 sequence: CASSLRTQGTEAFF. The DNA for the CDR3 is TGTGCCAGTAGTCTACGGACCCAGGGCACTGAAGCTTTCTTT.

This sequence joins TRBV27 and TRBJ2-4, with 7 nucleotides matching TRBD2. The CDR3 has 14 amino acids. V gave up 0 bases and J gave up 9 bases; unmatched junction bases: 5. The germline V gene encodes CDR1 MNHEY and CDR2 SMNVEV (reference sequence). CDR3 in amino acids: CASSLSGGEGIQYF. CDR3 nucleotides: TGTGCCAGCAGTTTATCGGGGGGGGAGGGCATTCAGTACTTC.

The genes are TRBV7-2 and TRBJ1-2; D is possibly TRBD1 (6 bases). V lost 2 bases, J lost 8 bases, and 15 bases lay in between. Germline CDR1 is SGHTA and CDR2 is FQGNSA. The CDR3 sequence is 14 residues long. The CDR3 nucleotides read TGTGCCAGCAGCTTAACCGGGACACCCGCGGGCTACACCTTC. It encodes CASSLTGTPAGYTF.

The chain uses TRBV27 and TRBJ2-7; 8 nucleotides agree with TRBD1. The length of the CDR3 is 16 residues. V shed 0 bases and J 5 bases; nucleotides not matched to a gene: 9. Germline V lookup: CDR1 MNHEY, CDR2 SMNVEV (reference sequence). CDR3 sequence reads: CASSLSPDRDADEQYF. DNA of the CDR3: TGTGCCAGCAGTTTATCCCCGGACAGGGACGCAGACGAGCAGTACTTC.

The chain combines TRBV6-5 with TRBJ2-5; 8 nucleotides line up with TRBD1. The CDR3 sequence is 14 residues long. The V segment lost 5 bases and the J segment 2 bases; nucleotides outside the gene matches: 4. In germline, CDR1 is MNHEY, CDR2 SVGAGI. DNA for the CDR3: TGTGCCAGCAGTGGTTACAGGGGGCAAGAGACCCAGTACTTC. It yields the protein CASSGYRGQETQYF.

This rearrangement joins TRBV28 to TRBJ2-5; a weak D match, TRBD1 (5 bases). The CDR3 consists of 14 residues. Germline lookup yields CDR1 MDHEN and CDR2 SYDVKM. Trimming shortened V by 7 bases and J by 5 bases, and 17 bases separated the two germline ends. CDR3 sequence: CASNSPQGWETQYF. The CDR3 DNA reads TGTGCCAGCAACAGTCCCCAGGGTTGGGAGACCCAGTACTTC.

This chain connects TRBV4-1 to TRBJ1-2; maybe TRBD1 (5 bases). Germline values: CDR1 MGHRA, CDR2 YSYEKL. V was trimmed by 1 base and J by 6 bases, leaving 15 bases between them. This CDR3 is 15 amino acids long. CDR3 in DNA: TGCGCCAGCAGCCAAGTGCCAGGGAATGTCAATGGCTACACCTTC. It codes for CASSQVPGNVNGYTF.

The chain uses TRBV5-1 and TRBJ1-2; 7 bases match TRBD1. Looked up from germline, CDR1 is SGHRS and CDR2 is YFSETQ. V lost 2 bases and J lost 0; bases outside the gene matches: 4. There are 15 residues in the CDR3. The CDR3 DNA sequence: TGCGCCAGCAGCTTCTGGGACAGAACTAACTATGGCTACACCTTC. It yields the protein CASSFWDRTNYGYTF.

This clone was seen just once. The chain links TRBV4-1 to TRBJ2-1; TRBD2 is a possible D gene (6 bases). The V gene lost 1 base and the J gene lost 9 bases, with 19 bases spanning the gap. The CDR3 has 16 amino acids. Germline CDR1 and CDR2: MGHRA and YSYEKL. The CDR3 nucleotides read TGCGCCAGCAGCCAAGTCGGAACGGGAGTATTCGGTGAGCAGTTCTTC. Translated, it gives CASSQVGTGVFGEQFF.

V gene TRBV28 combines with J gene TRBJ2-1; 10 positions agree with TRBD2. The junction had 11 bases not matched to a gene; V was cut back by 3 bases and J by 9 bases. The CDR3 covers 16 residues. Germline CDR1 is MDHEN and CDR2 is SYDVKM. The CDR3 nucleotides are TGTGCCAGCAGTTTGGGGCAACTAGCGGGACGGGGTGAGCAGTTCTTC. It specifies CASSLGQLAGRGEQFF.

This clone was counted a few times. V usage is TRBV19 and J usage is TRBJ2-1; 7 nucleotides match TRBD1. The CDR3 contains 16 residues. Per germline, CDR1 LNHDA and CDR2 SQIVND (reference sequence). With V trimmed by 6 bases and J by 3 bases, 11 bases remained unmatched. The CDR3 DNA is TGTGCCAGTAGCCCGACAGGGCCCCCCTACTACAATGAGCAGTTCTTC. Its translation: CASSPTGPPYYNEQFF.

The genes are TRBV25-1 and TRBJ2-2, with TRBD2 matching 10 bases. Unmatched junction bases numbered 0, after V lost 5 bases and J lost 0 bases. The CDR3 sequence is 15 residues long. CDR1 MGHDK and CDR2 SYGVNS come from the germline V gene. The CDR3 is CASSLAGANTGELFF. The CDR3 DNA sequence: TGTGCCAGCAGTCTAGCGGGAGCGAACACCGGGGAGCTGTTTTTT.

This chain connects TRBV7-9 to TRBJ2-7; D remains unclear. The CDR3 covers 14 residues. Per the germline V gene, CDR1 is SEHNR and CDR2 is FQNEAQ (reference sequence). V lost 0 bases and J lost 0, with 6 bases in between. The CDR3 region has the DNA TGTGCCAGCAGCTTAGCCGTAGCCTCCTACGAGCAGTACTTC. Translated, it gives CASSLAVASYEQYF.

The chain couples TRBV13 to TRBJ2-2, with D unresolved. The germline V gene encodes CDR1 PRHDT and CDR2 FYEKMQ (reference sequence). This CDR3 has 17 amino acids. Trimming removed 5 bases from V and 2 bases from J, with 18 bases in between. The CDR3 bases are TGTGCCAGCAGCATCCTATCATTAGTGTCAAACACCGGGGAGCTGTTTTTT. Its translation is CASSILSLVSNTGELFF.

The chain employs TRBV6-1 and TRBJ2-5, with 9 bases identical to TRBD1. The CDR3 length is 16 residues. Germline CDR1 is MNHNS and CDR2 is SASEGT. Unmatched junction bases numbered 5, after V lost 1 base and J lost 2 bases. The CDR3 DNA is TGTGCCAGCAGTGAAGGCGGACAGGGGAGGCAAGAGACCCAGTACTTC. The encoded protein is CASSEGGQGRQETQYF.

The CDR3 sequence: CASSPTGQHYGYTF. CDR3 nucleotides: TGTGCCAGCAGTCCGACAGGGCAACACTATGGCTACACCTTC. The chain employs TRBV27 and TRBJ1-2, with 7 positions matching TRBD1. Trimming removed 5 bases from V and 3 bases from J; junction bases left unmatched: 6. The CDR3 has 14 residues. The germline gives CDR1 MNHEY, CDR2 SMNVEV (reference sequence).

The gene calls are TRBV6-5 and TRBJ2-7, with D perhaps matching TRBD1 (6 bases). V was trimmed by 6 bases and J by 2 bases, leaving 14 bases between them. The CDR3 is 14 amino acids. Per germline, CDR1 MNHEY and CDR2 SVGAGI. The CDR3 loop is CASRLTGLAYEQYF. CDR3 sequence (DNA): TGTGCCAGCAGGCTTACAGGGTTAGCCTACGAGCAGTACTTC.